The source of this TCR beta chain is a study of glioma-infiltrating T cells. The CDR3 contains 15 residues. V trimming: 6 bases; J trimming: 12 bases; junction bases outside the gene matches: 16. Germline V gives CDR1 DFQATT, CDR2 SNEGSKA (reference sequence). TCR alpha and beta CDR3 regions were amplified from RNA using iRepertoire nested multiplex PCR. Each CDR3 protein is one row after TCRdb ran MiXCR on the multiplex PCR reads. Of 300,000 to 450,000 distinct CDR3 sequences in the sample, 35% to 45% were seen once. The TCR originated in a human donor with low-grade glioma or glioblastoma, undergoing nonglioma brain surgery, or in good health (not recorded which). V gene TRBV20-1 combines with J gene TRBJ2-1; TRBD1 matches at 11 bases. Sequenced: glioma tissue, nonneoplastic brain tissue, or PBMCs (not recorded which). The CDR3 DNA reads as TGCAGTGCCACTTATCCGGGACAGGGGGTACCTACGCAGTTCTTC. Protein product: CSATYPGQGVPTQFF.